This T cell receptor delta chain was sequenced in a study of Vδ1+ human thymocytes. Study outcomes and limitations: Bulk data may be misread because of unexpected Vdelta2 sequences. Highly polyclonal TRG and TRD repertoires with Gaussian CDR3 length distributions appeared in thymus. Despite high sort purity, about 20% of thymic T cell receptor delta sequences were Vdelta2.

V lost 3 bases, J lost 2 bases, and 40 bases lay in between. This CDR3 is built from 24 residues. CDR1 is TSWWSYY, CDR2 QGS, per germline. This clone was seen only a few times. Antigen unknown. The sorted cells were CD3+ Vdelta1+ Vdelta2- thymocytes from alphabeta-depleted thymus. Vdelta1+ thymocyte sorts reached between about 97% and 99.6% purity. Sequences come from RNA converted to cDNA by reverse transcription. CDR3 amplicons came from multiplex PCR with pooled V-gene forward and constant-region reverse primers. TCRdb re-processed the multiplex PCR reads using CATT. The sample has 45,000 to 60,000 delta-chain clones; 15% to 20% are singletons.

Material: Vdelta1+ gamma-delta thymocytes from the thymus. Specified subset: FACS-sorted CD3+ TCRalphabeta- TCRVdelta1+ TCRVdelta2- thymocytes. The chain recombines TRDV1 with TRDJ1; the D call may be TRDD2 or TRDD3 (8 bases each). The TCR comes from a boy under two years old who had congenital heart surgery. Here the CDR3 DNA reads TGTGCTCTTGGGGACTTCCTACAGCCTAGGGACTGGGGGCCAACCCCCCCTACGACCGATAAACTCATCTTT. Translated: CALGDFLQPRDWGPTPPTTDKLIF.